These T cell receptor beta chains were read from a single sample in a study of CD8 T cells in Susac syndrome. Each CDR3 protein gets one entry after TCRdb re-called the immunoSEQ multiplex PCR reads with MiXCR. The sample shows approximately 74,000 distinct CDR3 sequences, approximately 94% of them seen only once. The sample comprised CD4+ T cells from PBMCs. Receptor source: a human donor with Susac syndrome. The CDR3 runs from the conserved cysteine through the conserved F or W. The order of the fields is V gene, J gene, CDR3 protein.

TRBV6-2/TRBV6-3	TRBJ2-7	CASKRKGLAGVTESYEQYF
TRBV20-1	TRBJ2-3	CSARDWRVSTDTQYF
TRBV3-1	TRBJ2-1	CASSQGGTLGRNEQFF
TRBV25-1	TRBJ2-1	CASRPRGQGVRNEQFF
TRBV19	TRBJ2-1	CASSIRRYEQFF
TRBV12-3/TRBV12-4	TRBJ1-2	CASSREGQGSCGYTF
TRBV19	TRBJ2-5	CASRNPKGETQYF
TRBV7-2	TRBJ2-1	CASSLVNKGNSYNEQFF
TRBV12-3/TRBV12-4	TRBJ1-1	CASSLPPTGAGTEAFF
TRBV7-2	TRBJ2-1	CASSTSRGKQFF
TRBV29-1	TRBJ2-5	CSVGTGSETQYF
TRBV2	TRBJ1-2	CASSEGQPHF
TRBV27	TRBJ2-7	CASSSSPPSGRRYEQYF
TRBV7-2	TRBJ1-3	CASSPLGTGGYTIYF
TRBV6-1	TRBJ1-5	CASSERSGRNQPQHF
TRBV19	TRBJ2-5	CASSIAGAQGTQYF
TRBV6-2/TRBV6-3	TRBJ2-3	CASSSSTDTQYF
TRBV7-9	TRBJ1-1	CASSLITGTEAFF
TRBV5-1	TRBJ2-2	CASSDRSTGELFF
TRBV14	TRBJ2-7	CASSQGTVYEQYF
TRBV18	TRBJ2-7	CASSTSQGEEQYF
TRBV2	TRBJ2-4	CASSETSLTNIQYF
TRBV28	TRBJ2-7	CASSPSLEQYF
TRBV5-1	TRBJ2-3	CASSLGTGPQYF
TRBV4-1	TRBJ2-2	CASSERVRTNTGELFF
TRBV7-2	TRBJ2-7	CASSLATGTEQYF
TRBV29-1	TRBJ2-4	CSVDLREGGHRDIQYF
TRBV7-2	TRBJ1-1	CASRYDRNTEAFF
TRBV19	TRBJ2-7	CASSIVGYEQYF
TRBV6-5	TRBJ1-2	CASSYRGQGGYGYTF
TRBV7-2	TRBJ2-2	CASSLDPLFGISATGELFF
TRBV12-3/TRBV12-4	TRBJ2-7	CASSSGLASHEQYF
TRBV12-3/TRBV12-4	TRBJ1-1	CASSPRRGWHTEAFF
TRBV7-2	TRBJ2-5	CASSSFGLSQETQYF
TRBV5-4	TRBJ2-7	CASSWSSGRDYEQYF
TRBV7-2	TRBJ2-5	CASSLRQGVGETQYF
TRBV7-2	TRBJ2-3	CASRIAVTDTQYF
TRBV6-5	TRBJ1-2	CASSSPHARGYTF
TRBV6-2/TRBV6-3	TRBJ1-5	CASSSLTGGGIQPQHF
TRBV28	TRBJ1-1	CASSLFRIRGTEAFF
TRBV7-2	TRBJ2-5	CASEREASGETQYF
TRBV5-4	TRBJ2-7	CASSLVGASYEQYF
TRBV28	TRBJ2-7	CASVLRPTAYEQYF
TRBV7-9	TRBJ2-3	CASSLVGVLTDTQYF
TRBV7-9	TRBJ1-2	CASSLNRGTGTANYGYTF
TRBV20-1	TRBJ2-5	CSAIPGETQYF
TRBV9	TRBJ2-1	CASSVQLAANEQFF
TRBV3-1	TRBJ2-7	CASSQVWSSYEQYF
TRBV4-2	TRBJ2-3	CASSQDRTTDTQYF
TRBV19	TRBJ1-5	CASRPTGGQPQHF